Following are 15 T cell receptor beta chains from one sample sequenced in a study of response to subunit inactivated influenza vaccine. In TCRdb, the RT-PCR reads were re-called with MiXCR into one record per CDR3 protein. The sample records around 520,000 distinct CDR3 sequences, around 11% being singletons. Material: PBMCs from blood, obtained on the day of vaccination. These receptors originate from a man aged 45-65 years who received an inactivated influenza vaccine.

This clonotype has more than one count but fewer than ten. The chain has TRBV5-1 and TRBJ2-1; TRBD1 matches at 7 bases. Trimming removed 5 bases from V and 0 bases from J; junction bases left unmatched: 14. The CDR3 extends over 18 amino acids. Germline lookup yields CDR1 SGHRS and CDR2 YFSETQ. CDR3 nucleotides: TGCGCCAGCAGGTATGGCGAACAGGGGCGAAGCTCCTACAATGAGCAGTTCTTC. This gives the protein CASRYGEQGRSSYNEQFF.

This sequence joins TRBV6-2 or TRBV6-3 and TRBJ2-2; perhaps TRBD1 as D (6 bases). The CDR3 sequence is 15 residues long. CDR1 is MNHEY, CDR2 SVGEGT, per germline. Trimming removed 8 bases from V and 5 bases from J, with 18 bases in between. CDR3 bases: TGTGCCAGCGGGGGACAACTACCTAAAACCGGGGAGCTGTTTTTT. Its protein is CASGGQLPKTGELFF.

This clonotype came up a few times. The gene calls are TRBV11-1 and TRBJ2-5, with TRBD2 identical over 12 bases. Germline assignment: CDR1 SGHAT and CDR2 FQDESV (reference sequence). With 2 bases clipped from V and 0 bases from J, the junction kept 7 bases outside the gene matches. The CDR3 has 18 residues. The CDR3 DNA is TGTGCCAGCAGCTTACCGCCTTGGACTAGCGGGAACCAAGAGACCCAGTACTTC. This sequence encodes CASSLPPWTSGNQETQYF.

J is TRBJ2-7 and V is TRBV4-1, with D possibly being TRBD1 (6 bases). Trimming shortened V by 3 bases and J by 0 bases, and 18 bases separated the two germline ends. Germline V gives CDR1 MGHRA, CDR2 YSYEKL. CDR3 length equals 17 residues. CDR3 bases: TGCGCCAGCAGCCATCCTGGGATCTTGACAGGCTCCTACGAGCAGTACTTC. It encodes CASSHPGILTGSYEQYF.

This clonotype was counted a few times. The chain couples TRBV20-1 to TRBJ1-6, with TRBD1 matching over 8 bases. The germline V gene has CDR1 DFQATT and CDR2 SNEGSKA (reference sequence). With V trimmed by 5 bases and J by 7 bases, 7 bases remained unmatched. There are 14 residues in the CDR3. CDR3 in DNA: TGCAGTGCTCCCCCGGGACAGGACAATTCACCCCTCCACTTT. Encoded protein: CSAPPGQDNSPLHF.

The rearrangement uses TRBV20-1 and TRBJ1-4, with no clear D. Trimming shortened V by 2 bases and J by 0 bases, and 13 bases separated the two germline ends. CDR3 size: 16 residues. In germline, CDR1 is DFQATT, CDR2 SNEGSKA (reference sequence). In DNA, the CDR3 is TGCAGTGCTAGAACCTCTGACCCTGCAACTAATGAAAAACTGTTTTTT. Translation: CSARTSDPATNEKLFF.

This clonotype was observed a few times. The chain joins TRBV4-3 to TRBJ2-3; 9 bases agree with TRBD2. CDR1 is LGHNA, CDR2 YSLEER, per germline. The CDR3 is 16 residues long. Losses at the gene ends were 0 bases for V and 6 bases for J; bases not matched to a gene: 7. As DNA, the CDR3 is TGCGCCAGCAGCCAAGAATCTCTAGCGGGAAGGGATACGCAGTATTTT. The encoded protein is CASSQESLAGRDTQYF.

This clonotype was counted ten times or more. The chain employs TRBV29-1 and TRBJ2-5; 11 bases are a match to TRBD1. CDR3 length: 13 residues. The V and J ends lost 4 bases and 4 bases, in that order; junction bases with no gene match: 2. Germline CDR1 is SQVTM and CDR2 is ANQGSEA. CDR3 in amino acids: CSVVDRGRETQYF. The CDR3 nucleotides read TGCAGCGTTGTGGACAGGGGGCGAGAGACCCAGTACTTC.

The chain joins TRBV7-9 to TRBJ1-2, with 9 nucleotides matching TRBD1. V shed 4 bases and J 4 bases; nucleotides not matched to a gene: 10. Germline values: CDR1 SEHNR, CDR2 FQNEAQ (reference sequence). The length of the CDR3 is 16 residues. CDR3 sequence reads: CASSSDPGQGGYGYTF. The CDR3 DNA reads as TGTGCCAGCAGCTCAGACCCGGGACAGGGAGGCTATGGCTACACCTTC.

The chain is built from TRBV6-1 and TRBJ2-7; D perhaps matches TRBD1 (5 bases). Germline CDR1 reads MNHNS; CDR2 reads SASEGT. The CDR3 is made up of 16 amino acids. Trimming shortened V by 7 bases and J by 0 bases, and 19 bases separated the two germline ends. This CDR3 reads CASKSGWDSSSYEQYF. CDR3 DNA: TGTGCCAGCAAATCAGGGTGGGATTCGAGCTCCTACGAGCAGTACTTC.

Ten or more counts support this clonotype. This chain joins TRBV20-1 and TRBJ2-3; unclear D gene. CDR3 length: 12 residues. Per germline, CDR1 DFQATT and CDR2 SNEGSKA (reference sequence). Trimming pared 1 base from V and 4 bases from J, leaving 6 bases between. The DNA of the CDR3 is TGCAGTGCTAGAGTCGGAGCAGATACGCAGTATTTT. It is translated as CSARVGADTQYF.

This chain joins TRBV20-1 and TRBJ1-2, with 7 positions matching TRBD1. After removal of 6 bases from V and 6 bases from J, the junction contained 4 bases not matched to a gene. Looked up from germline, CDR1 is DFQATT and CDR2 is SNEGSKA (reference sequence). The CDR3 is 11 residues long. CDR3 sequence (DNA): TGCAGTGCAGACAGGGCGGATGGCTACACCTTC. This sequence encodes CSADRADGYTF.

There are many counts of this clonotype. This chain links TRBV29-1 with TRBJ2-1; 8 bases match TRBD2. CDR1 and CDR2 from the germline V gene are SQVTM and ANQGSEA. V gave up 4 bases and J gave up 5 bases; unmatched junction bases: 10. The CDR3 extends over 15 amino acids. This CDR3 is CSVVTDGRGDNEQFF. CDR3 sequence (DNA): TGCAGCGTTGTAACGGACGGGCGGGGGGACAATGAGCAGTTCTTC.

This clonotype was observed a few times. V gene TRBV2 combines with J gene TRBJ2-1, with 7 bases identical to TRBD1. The CDR3 extends over 13 amino acids. Germline CDR1 reads SNHLY; CDR2 reads FYNNEI. V lost 8 bases and J lost 6; bases outside the gene matches: 7. The CDR3: CASAPTGSNEQFF. CDR3 nucleotides: TGTGCCAGCGCGCCGACAGGGTCCAATGAGCAGTTCTTC. Looking up the rest from reference TRBV2 and TRBJ2-1 gives the full variable domain: EPEVTQTPSHQVTQMGQEVILRCVPISNHLYFYWYRQILGQKVEFLVSFYNNEISEKSEIFDDQFSVERPDGSNFTLKIRSTKLEDSAMYFCASAPTGSNEQFFGPGTRLTVL.

The chain joins TRBV29-1 to TRBJ2-1, with 11 bases aligning to TRBD2. The CDR3 totals 15 residues. Germline V lookup: CDR1 SQVTM, CDR2 ANQGSEA. Unmatched junction bases numbered 9, after V lost 3 bases and J lost 8 bases. In DNA, the CDR3 is TGCAGCGTTGAGGGTAGCGGGGGGGCTAAGGATGAGCAGTTCTTC. Its protein product is CSVEGSGGAKDEQFF.